This is a list of T cell receptor beta chains from one sample in a study of PD-1 blockade in classical Hodgkin lymphoma. The table came from immunoSEQ multiplex PCR; TCRdb's copy has only in-frame clones and leaves some out. Of roughly 20,000 clones listed, roughly 80% are singletons. This sample comprised peripheral blood mononuclear cells (PBMCs), obtained at baseline. The receptors come from a human donor with classical Hodgkin lymphoma. Both conserved end residues are part of each CDR3. A D gene is named only where the DNA matches it firmly. For some rows the clone size is stated as once, few or many, or as a class when expanded; others skip it.

clone size: once; V gene: TRBV7-3; D gene: -; J gene: TRBJ1-3; CDR3 DNA: TGTGCCAGCAGCTTGGATCCCGCTAACGGAAACACCATATATTTT; CDR3 protein: CASSLDPANGNTIYF
clone size: -; V gene: TRBV18; D gene: -; J gene: TRBJ2-2; CDR3 DNA: TGTGCCAGCTCACCACCGGTCCCCTTTAGGAACGGGGAGCTGTTTTTT; CDR3 protein: CASSPPVPFRNGELFF
clone size: -; V gene: TRBV4-3; D gene: -; J gene: TRBJ1-1; CDR3 DNA: TGCGCCAGCAGCCAAGGTCGGACAGAGAACACTGAAGCTTTCTTT; CDR3 protein: CASSQGRTENTEAFF
clone size: -; V gene: TRBV4-3; D gene: TRBD1; J gene: TRBJ2-1; CDR3 DNA: TGCGCCAGCAGCCAAGACAAGGACAGGGGAAATGAGCAGTTCTTC; CDR3 protein: CASSQDKDRGNEQFF
clone size: -; V gene: TRBV4-2; D gene: -; J gene: TRBJ2-7; CDR3 DNA: TGTGCCAGCAGCCAAGGCTTGGGCGGGGGCGAATACGAGCAGTACTTC; CDR3 protein: CASSQGLGGGEYEQYF
clone size: -; V gene: TRBV11-1; D gene: TRBD1; J gene: TRBJ1-3; CDR3 DNA: TGTGCCAGCAGCCTTGACAGGGAAGGAAACACCATATATTTT; CDR3 protein: CASSLDREGNTIYF
clone size: -; V gene: TRBV7-9; D gene: -; J gene: TRBJ1-6; CDR3 DNA: TGTGCCAGCAGCTTTTTCGGGGACGATTCACCCCTCCACTTT; CDR3 protein: CASSFFGDDSPLHF
clone size: -; V gene: TRBV28; D gene: -; J gene: TRBJ2-2; CDR3 DNA: TGTGCCAGCAGTTTGAACAGGGCCACCGGGGAGCTGTTTTTT; CDR3 protein: CASSLNRATGELFF
clone size: few; V gene: TRBV7-2; D gene: -; J gene: TRBJ2-3; CDR3 DNA: TGTGCCAGCAGCTTAGCCCAGTCCACAGATACGCAGTATTTT; CDR3 protein: CASSLAQSTDTQYF
clone size: -; V gene: TRBV9; D gene: TRBD2; J gene: TRBJ2-5; CDR3 DNA: TGTGCCAGCAGCCTAAGTAGCGGGGTGGAGACCCAGTACTTC; CDR3 protein: CASSLSSGVETQYF
clone size: -; V gene: TRBV9; D gene: -; J gene: TRBJ2-3; CDR3 DNA: TGTGCCAGCAGCGCCTACGGCACAGATACGCAGTATTTT; CDR3 protein: CASSAYGTDTQYF
clone size: few; V gene: TRBV20-1; D gene: -; J gene: TRBJ2-7; CDR3 DNA: TGCAGTGCCCCGGCGGAGCACGAGCAGTACTTC; CDR3 protein: CSAPAEHEQYF
clone size: -; V gene: TRBV7-2; D gene: -; J gene: TRBJ1-3; CDR3 DNA: TGTGCCAGCAGCTTAGGGACGGCCGGAAACACCATATATTTT; CDR3 protein: CASSLGTAGNTIYF
clone size: -; V gene: TRBV2; D gene: -; J gene: TRBJ2-7; CDR3 DNA: TGTGCCAGCAGTGTAGAGGGGGACGAGCAGTACTTC; CDR3 protein: CASSVEGDEQYF
clone size: -; V gene: TRBV2; D gene: TRBD1; J gene: TRBJ1-2; CDR3 DNA: TGTGCCAGCAGTTATCCCTGGGACAGGGGAGGCTATGGCTACACCTTC; CDR3 protein: CASSYPWDRGGYGYTF
clone size: -; V gene: TRBV7-2; D gene: TRBD1; J gene: TRBJ1-3; CDR3 DNA: TGTGCCAGCAGCGAGAGACAGGGGGCAGGCTCTGGAAACACCATATATTTT; CDR3 protein: CASSERQGAGSGNTIYF
clone size: -; V gene: TRBV28; D gene: -; J gene: TRBJ2-7; CDR3 DNA: TGTGCCAGCAGTTTATCCGGGGTGAGGGAGCAGTACTTC; CDR3 protein: CASSLSGVREQYF
clone size: -; V gene: TRBV28; D gene: -; J gene: TRBJ1-1; CDR3 DNA: TGTGCCAGCAGTTGGGGGTTCGCTGAAGCTTTCTTT; CDR3 protein: CASSWGFAEAFF
clone size: -; V gene: TRBV19; D gene: -; J gene: TRBJ1-1; CDR3 DNA: TGTGCCAGTAGTATAGCTGAGAACACTGAAGCTTTCTTT; CDR3 protein: CASSIAENTEAFF
clone size: -; V gene: TRBV11-3; D gene: -; J gene: TRBJ2-2; CDR3 DNA: TGTGCCAGCAGCCCTCGGGACATGAACACCGGGGAGCTGTTTTTT; CDR3 protein: CASSPRDMNTGELFF
clone size: -; V gene: TRBV7-3; D gene: -; J gene: TRBJ2-2; CDR3 DNA: TGTGCCAGCAGCTTAAGGGACACTTCCACCGGGGAGCTGTTTTTT; CDR3 protein: CASSLRDTSTGELFF
clone size: -; V gene: TRBV30; D gene: -; J gene: TRBJ2-7; CDR3 DNA: TGTGCCTGGGGTTCAGGGAAAGGCGAGCAGTACTTC; CDR3 protein: CAWGSGKGEQYF
clone size: once; V gene: TRBV4-3; D gene: -; J gene: TRBJ1-6; CDR3 DNA: TGCGCCAGCAGCCAACAGGGCTCAAATTCACCCCTCCACTTT; CDR3 protein: CASSQQGSNSPLHF
clone size: few; V gene: TRBV9; D gene: TRBD2; J gene: TRBJ2-1; CDR3 DNA: TGTGCCAGCAGCGTTAGACTAGCGGGGGAGGGTGAGCAGTTCTTC; CDR3 protein: CASSVRLAGEGEQFF
clone size: -; V gene: TRBV11-1; D gene: -; J gene: TRBJ1-1; CDR3 DNA: TGTGCCAGCAGCTTAGCGAGGGGGAGGAACACTGAAGCTTTCTTT; CDR3 protein: CASSLARGRNTEAFF
clone size: -; V gene: TRBV6-5; D gene: -; J gene: TRBJ1-5; CDR3 DNA: TGTGCCAGCAGGGAAACAGGGAATAGCAATCAGCCCCAGCATTTT; CDR3 protein: CASRETGNSNQPQHF
clone size: -; V gene: TRBV4-1; D gene: -; J gene: TRBJ2-7; CDR3 DNA: TGCGCCAGCAGCCAAGCAACTAGCCGGTCCTACGAGCAGTACTTC; CDR3 protein: CASSQATSRSYEQYF
clone size: -; V gene: TRBV27; D gene: -; J gene: TRBJ1-1; CDR3 DNA: TGTGCCAGCAGTTTATGGGGGTCGGGGAACACTGAAGCTTTCTTT; CDR3 protein: CASSLWGSGNTEAFF
clone size: -; V gene: TRBV9; D gene: -; J gene: TRBJ1-2; CDR3 DNA: TGTGCCAGCAGCGCCCGCCCTCGGGACGAAAAGATGGGCTACACCTTC; CDR3 protein: CASSARPRDEKMGYTF
clone size: -; V gene: TRBV5-5; D gene: -; J gene: TRBJ1-1; CDR3 DNA: TGTGCCAGCAGCTTACAGGGTCTCACTGAAGCTTTCTTT; CDR3 protein: CASSLQGLTEAFF
clone size: -; V gene: TRBV6-1; D gene: -; J gene: TRBJ2-3; CDR3 DNA: TGTGCCAGCAGTGAAACAGGTTTCGGGGATACGCAGTATTTT; CDR3 protein: CASSETGFGDTQYF
clone size: -; V gene: TRBV6-6; D gene: -; J gene: TRBJ1-1; CDR3 DNA: TGTGCCAGCAGTCCCACAGGGATGAACACTGAAGCTTTCTTT; CDR3 protein: CASSPTGMNTEAFF
clone size: -; V gene: TRBV6-1; D gene: -; J gene: TRBJ1-6; CDR3 DNA: TGTGCCAGCAGTGAAGCGTATGAAGGGGGAGGTTCACCCCTCCACTTT; CDR3 protein: CASSEAYEGGGSPLHF
clone size: -; V gene: TRBV18; D gene: TRBD1; J gene: TRBJ1-1; CDR3 DNA: TGTGCCAGCTCACCGCCAGGGGGGGGATTGAACACTGAAGCTTTCTTT; CDR3 protein: CASSPPGGGLNTEAFF
clone size: -; V gene: TRBV11-2; D gene: TRBD2; J gene: TRBJ2-1; CDR3 DNA: TGTGCCAGCAGCAGGGGGACTAGTACCAATGAGCAGTTCTTC; CDR3 protein: CASSRGTSTNEQFF
clone size: -; V gene: TRBV11-2; D gene: TRBD2; J gene: TRBJ2-1; CDR3 DNA: TGTGCCAGCAGCGGTCGGGGGGAAGAGCAGTTCTTC; CDR3 protein: CASSGRGEEQFF
clone size: -; V gene: TRBV28; D gene: -; J gene: TRBJ2-7; CDR3 DNA: TGTGCCAGCAGTTCCCCCAGGGGGGAAGACTACGAGCAGTACTTC; CDR3 protein: CASSSPRGEDYEQYF
clone size: -; V gene: TRBV9; D gene: -; J gene: TRBJ2-2; CDR3 DNA: TGTGCCAGCAGCGACCCGACGGAGCTGGTTTTT; CDR3 protein: CASSDPTELVF
clone size: -; V gene: TRBV28; D gene: -; J gene: TRBJ1-1; CDR3 DNA: TGTGCCAGCATAGGTCGGGGGCGAGGGGAAGCTTTCTTT; CDR3 protein: CASIGRGRGEAFF
clone size: -; V gene: TRBV4-1; D gene: -; J gene: TRBJ2-5; CDR3 DNA: TGCGCCAGCAGCCAAGATAGGGGGAAAGAGACCCAGTACTTC; CDR3 protein: CASSQDRGKETQYF
clone size: -; V gene: TRBV15; D gene: TRBD1; J gene: TRBJ2-3; CDR3 DNA: TGTGCCACCAGCACAGACAGGGTCAGCACAGATACGCAGTATTTT; CDR3 protein: CATSTDRVSTDTQYF
clone size: -; V gene: TRBV6-5; D gene: -; J gene: TRBJ2-7; CDR3 DNA: TGTGCCACCTCGACCCCCAGGAGTCCCTACGAGCAGTACTTC; CDR3 protein: CATSTPRSPYEQYF
clone size: -; V gene: TRBV4-3; D gene: -; J gene: TRBJ2-6; CDR3 DNA: TGCGCCAGCAGCCAAGATGGCCAGGGGATGGCTGGGGCCAACGTCCTGACTTTC; CDR3 protein: CASSQDGQGMAGANVLTF
clone size: -; V gene: TRBV28; D gene: -; J gene: TRBJ1-2; CDR3 DNA: TGTGCCAGCAGTTTAAGTAGGTCGGGGGCGAGAGGCTACACCTTC; CDR3 protein: CASSLSRSGARGYTF
clone size: -; V gene: TRBV7-9; D gene: -; J gene: TRBJ2-7; CDR3 DNA: TGTGCCAGCAGGCGTGGGGGCGAGCAGTACTTC; CDR3 protein: CASRRGGEQYF
clone size: -; V gene: TRBV7-8; D gene: TRBD1; J gene: TRBJ2-1; CDR3 DNA: TGTGCCAGCAGCTTAGCCGGCAGGGGGCACAATGAGCAGTTCTTC; CDR3 protein: CASSLAGRGHNEQFF
clone size: few; V gene: TRBV10-3; D gene: -; J gene: TRBJ1-6; CDR3 DNA: TGTGCCATCAGTGACGGACAGAAATTTACTTCACCCCTCCACTTT; CDR3 protein: CAISDGQKFTSPLHF
clone size: -; V gene: TRBV5-3; D gene: TRBD1; J gene: TRBJ2-7; CDR3 DNA: TGTGCCAGCAGCTATCCGACAGGGTTTCACGAGCAGTACTTC; CDR3 protein: CASSYPTGFHEQYF
clone size: -; V gene: TRBV19; D gene: TRBD2; J gene: TRBJ2-1; CDR3 DNA: TGTGCCAGTAGTATGGCGAGCGGGGGTAATTTCGATGAGCAGTTCTTC; CDR3 protein: CASSMASGGNFDEQFF
clone size: -; V gene: TRBV27; D gene: -; J gene: TRBJ2-1; CDR3 DNA: TGTGCCAGCAGCCCCACTCAGGGGTGGGAGCAGTTCTTC; CDR3 protein: CASSPTQGWEQFF
clone size: -; V gene: TRBV2; D gene: TRBD1; J gene: TRBJ1-2; CDR3 DNA: TGTGCCATGGGACAGGGGGCAGGGTATGGCTACACCTTC; CDR3 protein: CAMGQGAGYGYTF